The source of this T cell receptor (beta chain) is a study of CD8 T cells in Susac syndrome. An amount of RNA that ranged from roughly 0.45 to 1 ug was reverse transcribed with random hexamers. MiXCR, run by TCRdb on the immunoSEQ multiplex PCR reads, gives a single entry per CDR3 protein. The table shows 78,000 or so distinct CDR3 sequences, with around 96% occurring only once. TEMRA cells were FACS-enriched, unlike CD8+ and CD4+ T cells, which were negatively isolated. The CDR3 consists of 15 residues. Germline V gives CDR1 MNHEY, CDR2 SVGAGI. Details on this clonotype: One end of the junction does not line up with germline, which may come from a read error.

The sequence derives from a human donor with multiple sclerosis. Sequenced material: CD8+ T cells from PBMCs. The gene calls are TRBV6-5 and TRBJ2-7, with 9 bases fitting TRBD2. CDR3 sequence reads: CASSYSGGRAYEQYF. The CDR3 DNA follows: TGTGCCAGCAGTTACTCGGGCGGGAGGGCCTATGAGCAGTACTTC.